This T cell receptor beta chain derives from a study of neurological immune-mediated disorders. TCRdb analysed the 5' RACE reads with MiXCR anew, one entry per CDR3 protein. Of approximately 36,000 distinct CDR3 sequences in the sample, 12% to 15% were seen once. This clonotype was counted many times. Its specificity is unknown. V lost 6 bases and J lost 2; bases outside the gene matches: 7. Germline loops: CDR1 SGHTA, CDR2 FQGNSA. The CDR3 has 15 amino acids. Whole-study findings and limits: Falling below healthy controls, multiple sclerosis showed the least TCR clonal expansion, while HTLV-1-associated myelopathy showed the most.

This sequence joins TRBV7-2 and TRBJ2-1, with 7 bases fitting TRBD1. Sequenced: PBMCs. The sequence was collected from a woman aged 50 to 60 with HTLV-1-associated myelopathy (HAM/TSP). The CDR3 sequence is CASRPTGNTYNEQFF. Here the CDR3 DNA reads TGTGCCAGCAGACCGACAGGGAACACCTACAATGAGCAGTTCTTC.